This TCR beta chain comes out of a study of CD8 T cells in ankylosing spondylitis. Study results and caveats: Typical of ankylosing spondylitis blood, it appeared, was a TCR beta motif of eight highly homologous variants. Reported data indicate significant enrichment of disease-linked clones within matched ankylosing spondylitis synovial fluid.

Using its own MiXCR run on the 5' RACE reads, TCRdb lists one record per CDR3 protein. In the table there are 130,000 or so distinct CDR3 sequences, under 20% of which are singletons. This clonotype was seen ten or more times. As yet, its antigen is unknown. V gave up 5 bases and J gave up 2 bases, with 13 bases separating them. CDR3 length: 14 residues. Germline V gives CDR1 SEHNR, CDR2 FQNEAQ (reference sequence). Sequenced sample: blood, either unsorted or a sorted T cell fraction (not recorded which). This rearrangement joins TRBV7-9 to TRBJ2-7, with D perhaps matching TRBD1 (7 bases). This receptor was obtained from a male donor with ankylosing spondylitis. The CDR3 reads CASSMTGRPYEQYF. The DNA for the CDR3 is TGTGCCAGCAGCATGACAGGGAGGCCCTACGAGCAGTACTTC.